This TCR beta chain was sequenced for a study of T cell responses to AZD1222 COVID-19 vaccine. Regarding the study as a whole: Seropositivity was recorded at baseline in only 6 or 7 AZD1222 recipients.

In the case of this clone: Antigen: not known.

This CDR3 comprises 15 residues. Between the trimmed V and J ends, which lost 5 bases and 3 bases, there was a span of 17 bases. CDR1 and CDR2 (germline): SEHNR, FQNEAQ (reference sequence). This table comes from immunoSEQ multiplex PCR, and its TCRdb copy is limited to in-frame clones, with some not included. The sample consists of about 160,000 clones, 92% of them appearing once. This clonotype was sampled from an adult in good health. This chain joins TRBV7-9 and TRBJ2-7, with D perhaps given as TRBD1 or TRBD2 (5 bases each). Source: peripheral blood, taken on day 0 of MenACWY control vaccination. CDR3 loop: CASSPLGAGVYEQYF. Written as DNA, the CDR3 is TGTGCCAGCAGCCCCCTAGGGGCGGGTGTCTACGAGCAGTACTTC.